These T cell receptor beta chains were read from a single sample in a study of blood T cell repertoires in COVID-19. Profiled with immunoSEQ multiplex PCR; TCRdb holds only in-frame clones, not every one. The data contain 350,000 or so clones, roughly 89% of them singletons. Sequencing was done on a sample of peripheral blood. The receptors stem from a woman aged 55-75 years with COVID-19, enrolled during active disease. Both conserved end residues are part of each CDR3. The D gene is left open where the match is weak. Clone size, where shown, is once, few, many, or a class for clones that have expanded.

CDR3 DNA | CDR3 protein | J gene | clone size | CDR3 length | V gene | D gene
TGTGCCAGCAGCTTGGCGGGACAGGGGGTTAACTATGGCTACACCTTC | CASSLAGQGVNYGYTF | TRBJ1-2 | . | 16 | TRBV11-2 | TRBD1
TGCGCCAGCAGCTTGACAGGGGGAAACTATGAGCAGTTCTTC | CASSLTGGNYEQFF | TRBJ2-1 | . | 14 | TRBV5-1 | TRBD1
TGTGCCAGCAGCTTTGGGAGCGGGGGGTCGTACAATGAGCAGTTCTTC | CASSFGSGGSYNEQFF | TRBJ2-1 | . | 16 | TRBV7-3 | TRBD2
TGTGCCAGCAGCCCAAGGACATCGCGTAACACCATATATTTT | CASSPRTSRNTIYF | TRBJ1-3 | . | 14 | TRBV7-9 | .
TGTGCCAGCAGTACCAAGGGACATTCCAGCAATCAGCCCCAGCATTTT | CASSTKGHSSNQPQHF | TRBJ1-5 | . | 16 | TRBV27 | .
TGCGCCAGCAGCCAAGAAGCTAATACGCAGTATTTT | CASSQEANTQYF | TRBJ2-3 | . | 12 | TRBV4-1 | .
TGTGCCAGCAGTGGTCCCGGGACACCCTATTCACCCCTCCACTTT | CASSGPGTPYSPLHF | TRBJ1-6 | . | 15 | TRBV2 | .
TGCGCCAGCAGCTTGAATGCGGGAGATGGCTACACCTTC | CASSLNAGDGYTF | TRBJ1-2 | . | 13 | TRBV5-1 | .
TGTGCCAGTAGTATTGGAGGAGTTTATAATTCACCCCTCCACTTT | CASSIGGVYNSPLHF | TRBJ1-6 | . | 15 | TRBV19 | .
TGTGCCAGCAGCGTAAACCCTAATGGAAACACCATATATTTT | CASSVNPNGNTIYF | TRBJ1-3 | . | 14 | TRBV9 | .
TGCGCCAGCAGCGTACCAGGGGGCGAGCAGTACTTC | CASSVPGGEQYF | TRBJ2-7 | . | 12 | TRBV5-1 | TRBD1
TGTGCCAGCACCCCCGGGTTACAAGAGACCCAGTACTTC | CASTPGLQETQYF | TRBJ2-5 | . | 13 | TRBV13 | .
TGTGCCAGTAGTGTCTCCGGGACAGGGGCTGGAAACACCATATATTTT | CASSVSGTGAGNTIYF | TRBJ1-3 | . | 16 | TRBV19 | TRBD1
TGTGCCAGCAGCCAAGAACCGGGACAGGGCTACGAGCAGTACTTC | CASSQEPGQGYEQYF | TRBJ2-7 | . | 15 | TRBV4-2 | TRBD1
TGTGCCAGCAGCCAAGATACGCGGTCACCCCTCCACTTT | CASSQDTRSPLHF | TRBJ1-6 | . | 13 | TRBV3-1/TRBV3-2 | .
TGTGCCAGCAGTTATTCATCACAAATCGGAAACACCATATATTTT | CASSYSSQIGNTIYF | TRBJ1-3 | . | 15 | TRBV6-5 | .
TGTGCCAGCATAAAAACTCTAGCGGGGGGGGACAATGAGCAGTTCTTC | CASIKTLAGGDNEQFF | TRBJ2-1 | . | 16 | TRBV28 | TRBD2
TGTGCCAGCAGCTCGGGACTAGCATCGGTTGAGACCCAGTACTTC | CASSSGLASVETQYF | TRBJ2-5 | once | 15 | TRBV9 | TRBD2
TGTGCCAGCAGCGTGTGGGGGGGACTCCAAGAGACCCAGTACTTC | CASSVWGGLQETQYF | TRBJ2-5 | . | 15 | TRBV14 | TRBD2
TGTGCCATCAGTGAGGGAGTCTTCTATGGCTACACCTTC | CAISEGVFYGYTF | TRBJ1-2 | . | 13 | TRBV10-3 | .
TGTGCCAGTAGCAACCCCGAGGAGTGGGAGACCCAGTACTTC | CASSNPEEWETQYF | TRBJ2-5 | . | 14 | TRBV19 | .
TGTGCCAGCAGCCCCAGGGGCGAGGCCTATGGCTACACCTTC | CASSPRGEAYGYTF | TRBJ1-2 | . | 14 | TRBV6-1 | .
TGTGCCAGCAGTGAAGGGCCAGCTAGCTCCTACGAGCAGTACTTC | CASSEGPASSYEQYF | TRBJ2-7 | . | 15 | TRBV2 | .
TGTGCCAGCAGAAACCAGGGTAACAATCAGCCCCAGCATTTT | CASRNQGNNQPQHF | TRBJ1-5 | . | 14 | TRBV2 | .
TGCGCCAGCAGGGACGGGACAGGGTCCTACAATGAGCAGTTCTTC | CASRDGTGSYNEQFF | TRBJ2-1 | . | 15 | TRBV5-1 | TRBD1
TGTGCCAGCTCACCGCGACAGGCTCACGTGAACACTGAAGCTTTCTTT | CASSPRQAHVNTEAFF | TRBJ1-1 | . | 16 | TRBV18 | .
TGTGCCAGCAGCAAAGGCGAGAAATTGAACACTGAAGCTTTCTTT | CASSKGEKLNTEAFF | TRBJ1-1 | . | 15 | TRBV21-1 | .
TGTGCCATCAGTGAACAAGCGACAGGGGGAGAGACCCAGTACTTC | CAISEQATGGETQYF | TRBJ2-5 | . | 15 | TRBV10-3 | TRBD1
TGTGCCAGCAGCTTAATAGAGATGACAGATACGCAGTATTTT | CASSLIEMTDTQYF | TRBJ2-3 | . | 14 | TRBV7-3 | .
TGCGCCAGCAGCTCGAACACGGGGTATGGAGAGACCCAGTACTTC | CASSSNTGYGETQYF | TRBJ2-5 | . | 15 | TRBV5-1 | .
TGTGCCAGCAGCGTTCCCGGCGGCTATGGCTACACCTTC | CASSVPGGYGYTF | TRBJ1-2 | . | 13 | TRBV9 | .
TGTGCCAGCAGCTCCAGGACAGGCTTGGCCGGAAACACCATATATTTT | CASSSRTGLAGNTIYF | TRBJ1-3 | . | 16 | TRBV7-2 | TRBD1
TGTGCCAGCAGCCTGACAGGCTCTCTTAGCACAGATACGCAGTATTTT | CASSLTGSLSTDTQYF | TRBJ2-3 | . | 16 | TRBV7-2 | .
TGTGCCAGCAGTCCAGGGGCCAGGGGGAATCAGCCCCAGCATTTT | CASSPGARGNQPQHF | TRBJ1-5 | . | 15 | TRBV28 | TRBD1
TGTGCCACCAGCAGAGAAAGCGGGGAGACTCTAATCCTGGACAATGAGCAGTTCTTC | CATSRESGETLILDNEQFF | TRBJ2-1 | . | 19 | TRBV15 | TRBD2
TGTGCCAGCAGTTTATGGAGGTACACTGAAGCTTTCTTT | CASSLWRYTEAFF | TRBJ1-1 | . | 13 | TRBV27 | .
TGTGCCAGCAGCAATACAGGGGAAGTAAGAAATGAGCAGTTCTTC | CASSNTGEVRNEQFF | TRBJ2-1 | . | 15 | TRBV6-5 | TRBD1
TGCAGCGTTGTGCGGGGGGCGGGGACCCAGTACTTC | CSVVRGAGTQYF | TRBJ2-5 | . | 12 | TRBV29-1 | TRBD2
TGCGCCAGCAGCCAAGGAGGGAACCCCTTCGATGGCTACACCTTC | CASSQGGNPFDGYTF | TRBJ1-2 | . | 15 | TRBV5-1 | .
TGTGCCAGCAGTTACTCTAGCGGGGGGGTGGGTGAGCAGTTCTTC | CASSYSSGGVGEQFF | TRBJ2-1 | . | 15 | TRBV6-5 | TRBD2
TGTGCCAGCACCTGGAGGACAGGGAGCTCCTATAATTCACCCCTCCACTTT | CASTWRTGSSYNSPLHF | TRBJ1-6 | . | 17 | TRBV7-8 | TRBD1
TGTGCCTGGAGTCTGGACTATGCCAACAATGAGCAGTTCTTC | CAWSLDYANNEQFF | TRBJ2-1 | . | 14 | TRBV30 | .
TGTGCCAGCAGTGAAAACAGGGGGAAAAATGAAAAACTGTTTTTT | CASSENRGKNEKLFF | TRBJ1-4 | . | 15 | TRBV2 | TRBD1
TGTGCCAGCAGCCCAAACCCGACAGGGAACTATGGCTACACCTTC | CASSPNPTGNYGYTF | TRBJ1-2 | . | 15 | TRBV5-4 | TRBD1
TGTGCCAGTAGTATAGTATCTGAAGCTTTCTTT | CASSIVSEAFF | TRBJ1-1 | . | 11 | TRBV19 | .
TGTGCCAGCAGTCGGACAGGAAACAATCAGCCCCAGCATTTT | CASSRTGNNQPQHF | TRBJ1-5 | once | 14 | TRBV6-2/TRBV6-3 | TRBD1
TGTGCCACCAGTAAGAGTGTTACGGGACAGGGGGCGACGGGCTATGGCTACACCTTC | CATSKSVTGQGATGYGYTF | TRBJ1-2 | once | 19 | TRBV15 | TRBD1
TGCAGCGTTGAAGATCGAGGAACCCCTTCGAGGACTGAAGCTTTCTTT | CSVEDRGTPSRTEAFF | TRBJ1-1 | . | 16 | TRBV29-1 | .